The present T cell receptor (beta chain) was sequenced within a study of shared clonotypes between healthy human individuals. With 6 bases clipped from V and 6 bases from J, the junction kept 6 bases outside the gene matches. The CDR3 runs to 14 residues. Germline CDR1 is ENHRY and CDR2 is SYGVKD. Clones were read by immunoSEQ multiplex PCR, and TCRdb kept only the in-frame ones, dropping some. Among about 1.5 million clones listed, 95% to 99% were seen once. Specimen: naive CD4+ T cells sorted from blood. Subset in this sample: CD45RA+ positively selected. The TCR originated in a man aged 25 to 40 in good health. The chain carries TRBV10-3 and TRBJ2-5; 11 nucleotides line up with TRBD2. CDR3 residues: CAISIAGGPKTQYF. The CDR3 DNA follows: TGTGCCATCAGCATAGCGGGAGGGCCGAAGACCCAGTACTTC.